Listed below are T cell receptor beta chains from one sample, sequenced in a study of blood T cell repertoires in COVID-19. The table came from immunoSEQ multiplex PCR; TCRdb's copy has only in-frame clones and leaves some out. Altogether fewer than 500,000 clones are present, approximately 88% being singletons, with the ten largest covering over 0.9%. The sequencing input was PBMCs or T cells enriched from blood (not recorded which). The receptors come from a woman in her 30s with acute COVID-19. CDR3s include the opening cysteine and the closing phenylalanine or tryptophan. A D gene is named only where the DNA matches it firmly. Not all rows give a size; the values are once, few, many and, for expanded clones, a class.

>.|TRBJ1-2|TRBD1|TRBV29-1
TGCAGCGTTGACTGGACAGGGGGATATGGCTACACCTTC
CSVDWTGGYGYTF
>.|TRBJ2-3|TRBD1|TRBV6-1
TGTGCCAGCAGTGAAATGACAGGGGCCCCCACAGATACGCAGTATTTT
CASSEMTGAPTDTQYF
>.|TRBJ2-7|.|TRBV21-1
TGTGCCAGCGGGGCCGGAACAGGCAATCCAACCAACTACGAGCAGTACTTC
CASGAGTGNPTNYEQYF
>few|TRBJ1-2|.|TRBV7-2
TGTGCCAGCAGCTTAGCGGTCGGGGGGGTCTATGGCTACACCTTC
CASSLAVGGVYGYTF
>.|TRBJ1-6|TRBD1|TRBV7-3
TGTGCCAGCGCCGGAGGGGGCGCCAATTCACCCCTCCACTTT
CASAGGGANSPLHF
>.|TRBJ1-5|TRBD1|TRBV30
TGTGCCTGGAGTGTTGCTTCCCCGGGACAGGGGAATCAGCCCCAGCATTTT
CAWSVASPGQGNQPQHF
>.|TRBJ1-2|.|TRBV4-2
TGTGCCAGCAGCCAAGGCAGGGACTATGGCTACACCTTC
CASSQGRDYGYTF
>.|TRBJ2-3|TRBD2|TRBV11-2
TGTGCCAGCAGCCGCAGGACTAGCGGGGGGACTGTGGCGGATACGCAGTATTTT
CASSRRTSGGTVADTQYF
>.|TRBJ1-1|.|TRBV27
TGTGCCAGCAGTTTTCAGGGTGAAACTGAAGCTTTCTTT
CASSFQGETEAFF
>.|TRBJ2-3|TRBD2|TRBV7-3
TGTGCCAGCAGCTTAACCCCATTTAGCGGGGGGTCTAATACGCAGTATTTT
CASSLTPFSGGSNTQYF
>few|TRBJ1-1|.|TRBV9
TGTGCCAGCAGCGTAGCGAGCGGCAGCACTGAAGCTTTCTTT
CASSVASGSTEAFF
>.|TRBJ1-2|.|TRBV9
TGTGCCAGCAGCGTAGACAAGCAGGAAGGCCCTCCTAACTATGGCTACACCTTC
CASSVDKQEGPPNYGYTF
>.|TRBJ2-7|TRBD2|TRBV7-2
TGTGCCAGCAGCCGCCGGACTAGCGGATCCACCTACGAGCAGTACTTC
CASSRRTSGSTYEQYF
>.|TRBJ1-2|.|TRBV27
TGTGCCAGCAGTCCGGGACATCCGACGGGCTACACCTTC
CASSPGHPTGYTF
>.|TRBJ2-2|.|TRBV4-1
TGCGCCAGCAGCCAAGAGTACAGGGCCGGGGAGCTGTTTTTT
CASSQEYRAGELFF
>.|TRBJ2-1|.|TRBV9
TGTGCCAGCAGCGTGAGCGGCGCCACATTCTCCTACAATGAGCAGTTCTTC
CASSVSGATFSYNEQFF
>few|TRBJ1-2|TRBD1|TRBV3-1/TRBV3-2
TGTGCCAGCAGCCAGGGTTGGACAGGGGAGTATGGCTACACCTTC
CASSQGWTGEYGYTF
>.|TRBJ2-5|.|TRBV4-1
TGCGCCAGCAGCCGCGGGTCCCGGACCGGCGAGACCCAGTACTTC
CASSRGSRTGETQYF
>once|TRBJ1-6|.|TRBV19
TGTGCCAGTAGTATTTTACCGGGGAATTCACCCCTCCACTTT
CASSILPGNSPLHF
>.|TRBJ1-4|.|TRBV6-2/TRBV6-3
TGTGCCAGCAGTTACCCTGTTGAAAAACTGTTTTTT
CASSYPVEKLFF
>once|TRBJ1-3|.|TRBV27
TGTGCCAGCAGTTTAAACCTACGAAACACCATATATTTT
CASSLNLRNTIYF
>.|TRBJ1-6|.|TRBV7-2
TGTGCCAGCAGCTTAACCAGGGACTATAATTCACCCCTCCACTTT
CASSLTRDYNSPLHF
>.|TRBJ2-1|.|TRBV6-1
TGTGCCAGCAGTGACATTAGTGGGAGTGAGCAGTTCTTC
CASSDISGSEQFF
>once|TRBJ2-5|.|TRBV18
TGTGCCAGCTCACCCCTCGGACAACAAGAGACCCAGTACTTC
CASSPLGQQETQYF
>.|TRBJ1-3|.|TRBV28
TGTGCCAGCAGCCCCCCCCTTGGAAACACCATATATTTT
CASSPPLGNTIYF
>.|TRBJ1-1|.|TRBV13
TGTGCCAGCAGTCCACAGGGATTTAGTGAAGCTTTCTTT
CASSPQGFSEAFF
>.|TRBJ2-6|.|TRBV27
TGTGCCAGCAGTTTTTTTTACTCTGGGGCCAACGTCCTGACTTTC
CASSFFYSGANVLTF
>.|TRBJ2-5|TRBD2|TRBV27
TGTGCCAGCAGTTCCGGGACTAGCGGAGAGACCCAGTACTTC
CASSSGTSGETQYF
>.|TRBJ2-7|TRBD2|TRBV7-9
TGTGCCAGCAGCCCCCCTAGCGGTTCCTACGAGCAGTACTTC
CASSPPSGSYEQYF
>.|TRBJ1-5|.|TRBV10-2
TGCGCCAGCAGTGAGTCAGCAGGTTATCAGCCCCAGCATTTT
CASSESAGYQPQHF
>.|TRBJ2-3|.|TRBV7-3
TGTGCCAGCAGCTTAATGACAACCACAGATACGCAGTATTTT
CASSLMTTTDTQYF
>.|TRBJ1-2|.|TRBV10-3
TGTGCCATCAGTGAGTTGGAACAGGAGTTTTTCTATGGCTACACCTTC
CAISELEQEFFYGYTF
>.|TRBJ1-2|TRBD1|TRBV5-1
TGCGCCAGCAGCTCGGGACAGCGCGGCTATGGCTACACCTTC
CASSSGQRGYGYTF
>.|TRBJ1-6|TRBD1|TRBV30
TGTGCCAGCCGACAGGGATATAATTCACCCCTCCACTTT
CASRQGYNSPLHF
>.|TRBJ2-7|.|TRBV7-2
TGTGCCAGCAGCCCGACGGGACAAGGATACGAGCAGTACTTC
CASSPTGQGYEQYF
>.|TRBJ1-5|TRBD1|TRBV6-1
TGTGCCAGCAGTGATAACAGGGGTAATCAGCCCCAGCATTTT
CASSDNRGNQPQHF
>.|TRBJ2-7|TRBD1|TRBV5-1
TGCGCCAGCAGCTGGGACAGGGCCCACGAGCAGTACTTC
CASSWDRAHEQYF
>.|TRBJ2-3|.|TRBV6-4
TGTGCCAGCAGTGACGATCCCGGTGATACGCAGTATTTT
CASSDDPGDTQYF
>.|TRBJ2-7|.|TRBV3-1/TRBV3-2
TGTGCCAGCAGCCTCAACTACGAGCAGTACTTC
CASSLNYEQYF
>.|TRBJ1-1|.|TRBV7-3
TGTGCCAGCCAAGAATCAAACTATGGGACTGAAGCTTTCTTT
CASQESNYGTEAFF
>.|TRBJ2-3|.|TRBV5-1
TGCGCCAGCAGCTTGGGAGGCAGAGGAGATACGCAGTATTTT
CASSLGGRGDTQYF
>.|TRBJ2-3|TRBD1|TRBV19
TGTGCCAGTAGTCGACAGGGTAGCACAGATACGCAGTATTTT
CASSRQGSTDTQYF
>.|TRBJ2-7|.|TRBV5-1
TGCGCCAGCAGCGCCGGGTACGAGCAGTACTTC
CASSAGYEQYF
>.|TRBJ2-3|TRBD2|TRBV24-1
TGTGCCACCAGTGATTTCCCGGGACTAGCGGGGGGGTTCGGCACAGATACGCAGTATTTT
CATSDFPGLAGGFGTDTQYF
>once|TRBJ2-5|.|TRBV29-1
TGCAGCGCCATCTGGGGGCGGAGGGAGACCCAGTACTTC
CSAIWGRRETQYF
>.|TRBJ2-2|.|TRBV3-1/TRBV3-2
TGTGCCAGCAGCCTTTCGGGGTATACCGGGGAGCTGTTTTTT
CASSLSGYTGELFF
>once|TRBJ1-2|TRBD1|TRBV12-5
TGTGCTAGTGGTTACGCCCCCCCCCGACAGGGAGGCTATGGCTACACCTTC
CASGYAPPRQGGYGYTF
>.|TRBJ1-1|TRBD1|TRBV15
TGTGCCACCAGCAGAGATCAGGACAGGGCGAACGCTTTCTTT
CATSRDQDRANAFF
>.|TRBJ1-1|.|TRBV10-3
TGTGCCATCCGTCATGGCGGCACTGAAGCTTTCTTT
CAIRHGGTEAFF
>.|TRBJ2-7|.|TRBV7-8
TGTGCCAGCAGCTTCTATACCCCCCAGCAGTACTTC
CASSFYTPQQYF
>.|TRBJ2-1|.|TRBV7-3
TGTGCCAGCAGCTTACGGTCTGACAATGAGCAGTTCTTC
CASSLRSDNEQFF
>.|TRBJ1-2|.|TRBV27
TGTGCCAGCAGTTTATTAGGGGGGGCGGAGGGCTACACCTTC
CASSLLGGAEGYTF
>.|TRBJ1-3|TRBD1|TRBV28
TGTGCCAGCAGTTCGCCCACTTGGGACAGGCGAGACACCATATATTTT
CASSSPTWDRRDTIYF
>.|TRBJ1-4|.|TRBV18
TGTGCCAGCTCACTTCTAGCAACTAATGAAAAACTGTTTTTT
CASSLLATNEKLFF
>.|TRBJ1-6|.|TRBV15
TGTGCCACCAGCAGAGTGATGAGACGGGTCAATTCACCCCTCCACTTT
CATSRVMRRVNSPLHF
>.|TRBJ1-6|.|TRBV10-3
TGTGCCATCAGATCAGGGGAAACCTATAATTCACCCCTCCACTTT
CAIRSGETYNSPLHF
>.|TRBJ2-5|TRBD2|TRBV7-2
TGTGCCAGCAGGACCGGGCGGGGGACCCAAGAGACCCAGTACTTC
CASRTGRGTQETQYF
>.|TRBJ1-1|TRBD1|TRBV19
TGTGCCAGTAGGGACAGGGGAAACACTGAAGCTTTCTTT
CASRDRGNTEAFF
>.|TRBJ1-2|.|TRBV6-2/TRBV6-3
TGTGCCAGCAGTGTGGGACAACTCTATGGCTACACCTTC
CASSVGQLYGYTF